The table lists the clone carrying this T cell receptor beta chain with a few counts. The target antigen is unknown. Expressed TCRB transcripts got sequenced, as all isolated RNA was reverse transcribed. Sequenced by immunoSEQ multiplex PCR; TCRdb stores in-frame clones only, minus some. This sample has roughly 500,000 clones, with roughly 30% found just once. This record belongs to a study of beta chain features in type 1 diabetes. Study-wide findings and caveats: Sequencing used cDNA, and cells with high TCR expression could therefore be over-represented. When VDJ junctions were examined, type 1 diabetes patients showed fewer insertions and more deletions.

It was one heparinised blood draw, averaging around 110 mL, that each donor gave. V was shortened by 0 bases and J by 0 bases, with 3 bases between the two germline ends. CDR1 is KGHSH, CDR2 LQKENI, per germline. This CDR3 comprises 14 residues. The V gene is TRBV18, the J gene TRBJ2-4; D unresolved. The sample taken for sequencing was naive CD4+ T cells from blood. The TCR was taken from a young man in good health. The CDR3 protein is CASSPPEAKNIQYF. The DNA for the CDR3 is TGTGCCAGCTCACCACCTGAAGCCAAAAACATTCAGTACTTC.